This TCR beta chain appears in the sequencing data of a study of neurological immune-mediated disorders (dated by TCRdb to about 2019). Background on the whole study: Peripheral blood TCR-beta repertoires from patients with HTLV-I-associated myelopathy (HAM/TSP), patients with multiple sclerosis, and healthy controls were compared in the study using UMI-based sequencing. The roughly 110 TCR-beta libraries covered PBMC samples along with longitudinal samples, technical triplicates, and paired sorted CD4+ and CD8+ T-cell subsets. The cohort was made up of about 66 subjects, consisting of roughly 14 HAM/TSP patients, around 35 multiple sclerosis patients and around 20 healthy controls.

This clonotype has a count of ten or more. It has no known antigen specificity. Base qualities are not at hand, and no much larger clone is one base apart. Unsorted PBMC libraries were generated from 2 million PBMCs stored in RNAlater at -80 °C until RNA extraction. Peripheral blood underwent Ficoll-Hypaque density gradient centrifugation to isolate PBMCs, which were then cryopreserved in liquid nitrogen. Study-level results and caveats: No identical CDR3 amino acid sequences were found to be shared among expanded clones across subjects, suggesting that TCR-beta repertoires were private in all groups. TCR clonal expansion was greatest in HAM/TSP patients and smallest in MS patients, who ranked below even healthy controls.

In the germline V gene, CDR1 corresponds to KGHSY and CDR2 to FQNENV. The CDR3 spans 15 residues, from the cysteine through the phenylalanine. CDR3 DNA is the only sequence kept; it has 45 bases, read in frame from the first base. Ends trimmed: V by 4 bases, J by 4 bases; bases unmatched to a gene: 8. cDNA was synthesized by template-switch 5'RACE using a primer with a 10-nucleotide random unique molecular identifier that tagged each TCR transcript. Each sequencing run produced over 160 million TCR-beta sequences covering 15-18 subjects. Total RNA was extracted with the RNeasy kit. The KAPA Real-time Library Amplification kit was used to amplify TCR-beta VDJ regions with primers targeting the TCR constant region and the 5'RACE anchor. A first PCR added sample indexes and Illumina adaptors, after which a second PCR increased the library yield. After purification with Ampure beads, the TCR product of roughly 650 bp was size-selected on a 2% E-gel SizeSelection system. Before pooling, library quality was assessed on a Bioanalyzer, concentration was determined with Qubit, and library quantification was performed with the Kapa Library Quantification kit. An Illumina HiSeq 2500 sequenced the libraries paired-end 2 x 150 bp. To increase sequence diversity, roughly 24-31% phiX was spiked into each library pool. The published analysis was carried out like this. The UMI-based MiGEC pipeline processed quality-filtered reads and removed over 85% of raw TCR sequences during error correction. IMGT germline references were used for aligning VDJ genes, and each clonotype was defined as a unique CDR3 amino acid sequence together with its V-J genes. VDJtools evaluated clonal expansion, Shannon diversity and CDR3 relatedness (CalcPairwiseDistances, ClusterSamples); CLCbio workbench built phylogenetic trees. Expanded clones were defined as having at least 8 unique UMIs, based on coefficient-of-variation modelling across technical triplicates. TCRdb cleaned the public reads at Q25 with fastp, built clones with MiXCR and kept in-frame beta chains. Each CDR3 protein appears once, grouped with its most common genes and DNA. The V and J calls here are based on TCRdb, not the publication. In this sample the table shows approximately 50,000 distinct CDR3 sequences, 10% of which occur a single time. Approximately 5% of the sample belongs to the ten largest clones.

The chain couples TRBV16 to TRBJ2-3, with 7 bases matching TRBD1. The TCR was taken from an older man with HTLV-1-associated myelopathy (HAM/TSP). The sequencing sample was made of PBMCs. For the CDR3, the sequence is CASSLNRGVADTQYF. The sequenced DNA is TGTGCCAGCAGCCTGAACAGGGGTGTCGCAGATACGCAGTATTTT.